This TCR beta chain was profiled in a study of T cells in Graves' hyperthyroidism and ophthalmopathy. This clonotype was found once. Its antigen is undetermined. There were TCR beta CDR3 regions amplified from RNA transcripts. First-round RT-PCR targeting the TCR CDR3 was performed with the HTBI primer set. TCRdb used MiXCR to reprocess the multiplex PCR reads, holding one entry per CDR3 protein. The sample holds around 340,000 distinct CDR3 sequences; roughly 18% are singletons and the top ten take roughly a sixth. Clinical symptoms, serum thyroxine, TRAb, thyroid ultrasound and orbital computed tomography established diagnosis. The PBMCs had their origin in 8.5 to 10 ml of fresh peripheral blood. The study, taken as a whole, reports: Ophthalmopathy was predicted by the model a median of approximately 6 months ahead of onset.

The CDR3 has 15 amino acids. Germline V gene lookup returns CDR1 KGHSH and CDR2 LQKENI. Trimming stripped 3 bases from V and 1 base from J, with 12 bases between. Sequencing was performed on blood. This rearrangement joins TRBV18 to TRBJ1-1, with D possibly matching TRBD1 (6 bases). This receptor was obtained from a woman aged 40 to 55 with Graves' ophthalmopathy. CDR3 sequence (DNA): TGTGCCAGCTCACCTTTCGGGGGCACGAACACTGAAGCTTTCTTT. It translates to CASSPFGGTNTEAFF.